A single sample is the source of the 31 T cell receptor beta chains below, sequenced in a study of blood T cell repertoires in COVID-19. Measured with immunoSEQ multiplex PCR; TCRdb has only the in-frame clones, and not every one. Among under 100,000 clones listed, approximately 84% were seen once. The material sequenced was peripheral blood. The receptors shown here come from a man older than 75 with active or convalescent COVID-19.

The rearrangement joins TRBV14 to TRBJ2-5; 10 bases are shared with TRBD2. The junction had 17 bases not matched to a gene; V was cut back by 4 bases and J by 0 bases. Germline CDR1 is SGHDN and CDR2 is FVKESK. The CDR3 contains 20 residues. CDR3 sequence reads: CASSLRPFSTSGRDQETQYF. In DNA, the CDR3 is TGTGCCAGCAGCCTACGACCCTTCTCGACTAGCGGGCGCGACCAAGAGACCCAGTACTTC.

V and J are TRBV5-4 and TRBJ1-3; 7 bases line up with TRBD1. Germline V lookup: CDR1 SGHNT, CDR2 YYREEE (reference sequence). CDR3 length equals 15 residues. With V trimmed by 4 bases and J by 1 base, 5 bases remained unmatched. The CDR3 nucleotides are TGTGCCAGCAGCCAGGACAGGCCGTCTGGAAACACCATATATTTT. Its protein is CASSQDRPSGNTIYF.

This clone has only a few counts. The chain couples TRBV19 to TRBJ1-1; D is unclear. Germline lookup yields CDR1 LNHDA and CDR2 SQIVND (reference sequence). This CDR3 contains 13 residues. CDR3 coding DNA: TGTGCTTCCTCCTCCGTGGGCGGGAGTGAAGCTTTCTTT. As protein: CASSSVGGSEAFF. Combining the CDR3 with reference TRBV19 and TRBJ1-1 gives the whole variable domain DGGITQSPKYLFRKEGQNVTLSCEQNLNHDAMYWYRQDPGQGLRLIYYSQIVNDFQKGDIAEGYSVSREKKESFPLTVTSAQKNPTAFYLCASSSVGGSEAFFGQGTRLTVV.

The chain recombines TRBV12-3 or TRBV12-4 with TRBJ1-2, with D possibly being TRBD1 (6 bases). The ends were cut back, 6 bases at V and 4 bases at J, with 12 bases in the middle. This CDR3 is built from 13 residues. CDR3 in amino acids: CASRRGQTYGYTF. The CDR3 DNA reads TGTGCCAGCAGGCGAGGACAGACCTATGGCTACACCTTC.

V and J are TRBV27 and TRBJ2-3; D possibly corresponds to TRBD1 (5 bases). The CDR3 length is 14 residues. V was pared by 2 bases and J by 2 bases, with 8 bases between. Germline V gene sequence: CDR1 MNHEY, CDR2 SMNVEV (reference sequence). The CDR3 is CASSLDSFTDTQYF. The DNA of the CDR3 is TGTGCCAGCAGTTTAGACAGCTTCACAGATACGCAGTATTTT.

The chain combines TRBV11-3 with TRBJ2-2; D perhaps matches TRBD1 (6 bases). Germline V gives CDR1 SGHNT, CDR2 YENEEA. The V end lost 6 bases, the J end lost 0 bases, and 8 bases lay between the germline ends. The CDR3 runs to 14 residues. The CDR3 here is CASSHRANTGELFF. For the CDR3, the DNA is TGTGCCAGCAGTCACAGGGCGAACACCGGGGAGCTGTTTTTT.

The sample holds a few counts of this clone. The CDR3 DNA sequence: TGCGCCAGCAGCCAAGAATCCAGGGATGAAAAACTGTTTTTT. This encodes CASSQESRDEKLFF. This sequence joins TRBV4-3 and TRBJ1-4, with D tentatively TRBD1 (5 bases). Germline lookup yields CDR1 LGHNA and CDR2 YSLEER. The germline V and J ends were trimmed by 0 bases and 6 bases, with 8 bases remaining between them. This CDR3 contains 14 residues.

In its sample, this clone was seen once. V usage is TRBV10-3 and J usage is TRBJ1-1, with 9 bases lining up with TRBD1. The V gene end was trimmed by 5 bases and the J gene end by 6 bases; junction bases not matched to a gene: 4. This CDR3 comprises 13 residues. Germline values: CDR1 ENHRY, CDR2 SYGVKD. CDR3 in amino acids: CAISWDRESEAFF. CDR3 in DNA: TGTGCCATCAGTTGGGACAGGGAGTCTGAAGCTTTCTTT.

This clone was found once. The J gene is TRBJ2-3, the V gene TRBV7-3; 7 bases map to TRBD2. This CDR3 contains 14 residues. V lost 4 bases to trimming and J lost 0 bases; unmatched junction nucleotides: 1. Per the germline V gene, CDR1 is SGHTA and CDR2 is FQGTGA. In DNA form, the CDR3 reads TGTGCCAGCAGCTCACTAGCGAGCACAGATACGCAGTATTTT. It yields the protein CASSSLASTDTQYF.

V is TRBV19 and J is TRBJ1-1; D may be TRBD1 (6 bases). The V end lost 11 bases, the J end lost 2 bases, and 18 bases lay between the germline ends. The CDR3 runs to 14 residues. CDR1 LNHDA and CDR2 SQIVND come from the germline V gene (reference sequence). The CDR3 protein is CASKVQGGNTEAFF. CDR3 nucleotides: TGTGCCTCTAAGGTACAGGGCGGAAACACTGAAGCTTTCTTT.

The gene calls are TRBV7-8 and TRBJ1-4; D is ambiguous. The V and J ends lost 5 bases and 3 bases respectively, with 19 bases between them. The germline V gene encodes CDR1 SGHVS and CDR2 FQNEAQ. The CDR3 covers 17 residues. CDR3 DNA sequence: TGTGCCAGCAGCCTAAGGGAGGCACAATTATCTAATGAAAAACTGTTTTTT. It codes for CASSLREAQLSNEKLFF.

The chain has TRBV15 and TRBJ2-3, with a possible D match to TRBD1 (7 bases). This CDR3 has 16 residues. Germline-derived CDR1 and CDR2 are LNHNV and YYDKDF (reference sequence). V lost 0 bases and J 7 bases, leaving 17 bases between the germline ends. The CDR3: CATSRDRGDSRNTQYF. The CDR3 nucleotides are TGTGCCACCAGCAGAGATAGGGGGGACAGTCGGAATACGCAGTATTTT.

The V call is TRBV9, the J call TRBJ2-3; 13 bases agree with TRBD2. Germline CDR1 and CDR2: SGDLS and YYNGEE. Losses at the gene ends were 0 bases for V and 4 bases for J; bases not matched to a gene: 11. This CDR3 has 19 amino acids. CDR3 protein: CASSVAPPLAGGPPDTQYF. The CDR3 DNA follows: TGTGCCAGCAGCGTAGCCCCCCCACTAGCGGGGGGGCCCCCAGATACGCAGTATTTT.

The V call is TRBV24-1, the J call TRBJ2-3, with 10 bases that match TRBD2. V lost 4 bases, J lost 2 bases, and 5 bases stayed unmatched. CDR3 size: 16 residues. CDR1 and CDR2 from the germline V gene are KGHDR and SFDVKD. CDR3 residues: CATSESGLADTDTQYF. In DNA, the CDR3 is TGTGCCACCAGTGAGTCCGGACTAGCGGACACAGATACGCAGTATTTT.

This sequence joins TRBV21-1 and TRBJ2-7; the table gives TRBD1 as D, unverified against the DNA. TRBV21-1 is classified as a pseudogene. CDR3 length equals 15 residues. The CDR3 DNA follows: TGTGCCGGCCCCACCACAGCTCCATCCTCCTACGAGCAGTACTTC. Protein product: CAGPTTAPSSYEQYF.

The chain carries TRBV7-2 and TRBJ1-5; D uncertain. Per germline, CDR1 SGHTA and CDR2 FQGNSA. The V gene lost 1 base and the J gene lost 3 bases, with 7 bases spanning the gap. The CDR3 length is 14 residues. DNA of the CDR3: TGTGCCAGCAGCTTAGTGGCATCCAATCAGCCCCAGCATTTT. Translating it yields CASSLVASNQPQHF.

This clone was seen a single time. The V and J genes are TRBV7-9 and TRBJ2-5, with TRBD1 identical over 7 bases. After removal of 4 bases from V and 5 bases from J, the junction contained 10 bases not matched to a gene. The CDR3 length is 15 residues. The germline V gene encodes CDR1 SEHNR and CDR2 FQNEAQ (reference sequence). The CDR3, as DNA: TGTGCCAGCAGCTCACCGGGACAGCTCGGGGAGACCCAGTACTTC. Translating it yields CASSSPGQLGETQYF.

This chain joins TRBV19 and TRBJ1-4, with 8 bases matching TRBD1. The length of the CDR3 is 14 residues. The junction had 6 bases not matched to a gene; V was cut back by 5 bases and J by 7 bases. Germline V gives CDR1 LNHDA, CDR2 SQIVND (reference sequence). The CDR3 sequence: CASSQGTGIEKLFF. As DNA, the CDR3 is TGTGCCAGTAGTCAAGGGACAGGAATTGAAAAACTGTTTTTT.

This clone has only a few counts. The chain recombines TRBV6-5 with TRBJ2-1; 11 nucleotides match TRBD1. There are 13 residues in the CDR3. The germline V gene encodes CDR1 MNHEY and CDR2 SVGAGI. V trimming: 11 bases; J trimming: 9 bases; junction bases outside the gene matches: 9. The chain's CDR3 is CAASRDRGAEQFF. The CDR3 nucleotides read TGTGCCGCCTCCCGGGACAGGGGGGCTGAGCAGTTCTTC.

The CDR3 nucleotides are TGTGCCAGCATTCAGAGACAGGGGGCCTCTGAAGCTTTCTTT. This encodes CASIQRQGASEAFF. The rearrangement links TRBV6-5 to TRBJ1-1, with 10 bases lining up with TRBD1. This CDR3 has 14 amino acids. V lost 7 bases and J lost 6; bases outside the gene matches: 8. Looked up from germline, CDR1 is MNHEY and CDR2 is SVGAGI.

The genes are TRBV6-5 and TRBJ2-7; perhaps TRBD2 as D (5 bases). This CDR3 is 14 amino acids long. Germline loops: CDR1 MNHEY, CDR2 SVGAGI. Trimming left V 5 bases short and J 3 bases short, with 14 bases between. The CDR3 is CASSKRTEVYEQYF. CDR3 nucleotide sequence: TGTGCCAGCAGTAAACGGACGGAGGTCTACGAGCAGTACTTC.

This clone came up once. This chain uses TRBV2 with TRBJ2-3, with D possibly matching TRBD1 (5 bases). CDR3 length: 15 amino acids. V lost 4 bases and J 0 bases, leaving 11 bases between the germline ends. The germline V gene encodes CDR1 SNHLY and CDR2 FYNNEI. The CDR3 protein is CASSADTTSTDTQYF. In DNA form, the CDR3 reads TGTGCCAGCAGTGCGGACACTACTAGCACAGATACGCAGTATTTT.

The rearrangement links TRBV6-6 to TRBJ1-5; D possibly corresponds to TRBD1 (5 bases). V dropped 4 bases and J dropped 6 bases, with 19 bases sitting between them. CDR3 length: 16 amino acids. CDR1 MNHNY and CDR2 SVGAGI come from the germline V gene (reference sequence). This chain's CDR3 is CASSSPVGGGSQPQHF. The CDR3 nucleotides are TGTGCCAGCAGTTCCCCGGTTGGGGGGGGTAGTCAGCCCCAGCATTTT.

The chain employs TRBV7-2 and TRBJ2-1, with 8 nucleotides matching TRBD1. The junction had 13 bases not matched to a gene; V was cut back by 5 bases and J by 4 bases. Germline V gene lookup returns CDR1 SGHTA and CDR2 FQGNSA. The CDR3 has 17 residues. DNA of the CDR3: TGTGCCAGCAGCCCGGGGCCCCCCGGGACAGGTTACAATGAGCAGTTCTTC. Its protein is CASSPGPPGTGYNEQFF.

V usage is TRBV5-6 and J usage is TRBJ2-7; 12 bases line up with TRBD1. The CDR3 extends over 14 amino acids. The germline V gene encodes CDR1 SGHDT and CDR2 YYEEEE. V was pared by 3 bases and J by 10 bases, with 8 bases of the junction left unmatched. The DNA of the CDR3 is TGTGCCAGCAGCTACGGGACAGGGGGCGCCCGACAGTACTTC. Translated: CASSYGTGGARQYF.

The chain has TRBV5-5 and TRBJ2-5; possibly TRBD1 for D (6 bases). Trimming took 0 bases from V and 1 from J, leaving 19 bases between them. Germline CDR1 and CDR2: SGHKS and YYEKEE (reference sequence). The CDR3 has 18 amino acids. This CDR3 is CASSLAGRGWATQETQYF. The CDR3 DNA reads as TGTGCCAGCAGCTTGGCCGGCAGGGGTTGGGCAACCCAAGAGACCCAGTACTTC.

This clone was counted ten times or more. The chain has TRBV9 and TRBJ2-5; 7 bases align to TRBD2. J was trimmed by 5 bases and V by 0 bases; bases with no gene match: 7. Germline V gene data show CDR1 as SGDLS and CDR2 as YYNGEE. The length of the CDR3 is 15 residues. The CDR3 protein is CASSVAPGLRETQYF. The DNA of the CDR3 is TGTGCCAGCAGCGTAGCTCCGGGACTAAGGGAGACCCAGTACTTC. The full variable domain, rest sourced from reference TRBV9 and TRBJ2-5, is DSGVTQTPKHLITATGQRVTLRCSPRSGDLSVYWYQQSLDQGLQFLIQYYNGEERAKGNILERFSAQQFPDLHSELNLSSLELGDSALYFCASSVAPGLRETQYFGPGTRLLVL.

This sequence joins TRBV7-9 and TRBJ1-5; 7 positions agree with TRBD1. There are 18 residues in the CDR3. Germline CDR1 SEHNR, CDR2 FQNEAQ (reference sequence). V lost 5 bases to trimming and J lost 3 bases; unmatched junction nucleotides: 16. The CDR3 region is CASSPIGRGRGDNQPQHF. The CDR3 DNA reads as TGTGCCAGCAGCCCAATAGGCAGGGGCAGGGGGGACAATCAGCCCCAGCATTTT.

The chain has TRBV3-1 (or the pseudogene TRBV3-2) and TRBJ2-3, with 8 bases fitting TRBD2. The germline CDR1 and CDR2 sequences are LGHDT and YNNKEL (reference sequence). CDR3 length equals 22 residues. J gave up 2 bases and V 1 base, and 23 bases lay outside the gene matches. This CDR3 reads CASSQVVWGSRPAGEYTDTQYF. The CDR3 coding sequence is TGTGCCAGCAGCCAAGTAGTGTGGGGTTCACGCCCAGCGGGGGAGTACACAGATACGCAGTATTTT.

The chain has TRBV4-1 and TRBJ1-5; D is unresolved. CDR1 and CDR2 (germline): MGHRA, YSYEKL. Trimming took off 0 bases at V and 4 bases at J, with 16 bases between the two ends. CDR3 length: 17 amino acids. The CDR3 nucleotides are TGCGCCAGCAGCCAAGATATGGGAAGAGCGGTTAATCAGCCCCAGCATTTT. The encoded protein is CASSQDMGRAVNQPQHF.

This chain uses TRBV19 with TRBJ2-7, with a weak D call TRBD1 (6 bases). Germline V lookup: CDR1 LNHDA, CDR2 SQIVND (reference sequence). This CDR3 is 14 amino acids long. The V end lost 4 bases, the J end lost 5 bases, and 15 bases lay between the germline ends. The CDR3 DNA follows: TGTGCCAGTAGTAGGGGGCGTAGGGTGAACGAGCAGTACTTC. Translated, it gives CASSRGRRVNEQYF.